A selection of T cell receptor beta chains follows, all from one sample in a study of blood T cell repertoires in COVID-19. Profiled with immunoSEQ multiplex PCR; TCRdb holds only in-frame clones, not every one. The sample contains 150,000 to 170,000 clones, about 85% of which appear only once. The sequenced material came from peripheral blood. These receptors were obtained from a man aged 55 to 70 with COVID-19, enrolled during active disease. CDR3s include the opening cysteine and the closing phenylalanine or tryptophan. The D gene is left open where the match is weak. Rows may omit the clone size; those that give it use once, few, many or a size class.

V: TRBV24-1; size: -; J: TRBJ1-1; D: -; DNA: TGTGCCACCAGTGGGCAGGCGGGAACGAACACTGAAGCTTTCTTT; CDR3: CATSGQAGTNTEAFF
V: TRBV6-5; size: -; J: TRBJ1-5; D: -; DNA: TGTGCCAGCTGGAGGGGTATCAATCAGCCCCAGCATTTT; CDR3: CASWRGINQPQHF
V: TRBV10-2; size: few; J: TRBJ2-3; D: TRBD1; DNA: TGCGCCAGCAGTGCCTCCTCGGGAAGGGGGCGTACAGATACGCAGTATTTT; CDR3: CASSASSGRGRTDTQYF
V: TRBV18; size: -; J: TRBJ2-1; D: TRBD1; DNA: TGTGCCAGCTCACCACGACAGGGGGACAATGAGCAGTTCTTC; CDR3: CASSPRQGDNEQFF
V: TRBV14; size: -; J: TRBJ1-6; D: -; DNA: TGTGCCAGCAGCCAAGGTCAGGGGAGTAATTCACCCCTCCACTTT; CDR3: CASSQGQGSNSPLHF
V: TRBV19; size: -; J: TRBJ2-1; D: -; DNA: TGTGCCAGTAGTATACAGGTTCGGGGCAATGAGCAGTTCTTC; CDR3: CASSIQVRGNEQFF
V: TRBV7-6; size: once; J: TRBJ1-2; D: TRBD1; DNA: TGTGCCAGCAGCTTACAGGGACAGGGTGTCTATGGCTACACCTTC; CDR3: CASSLQGQGVYGYTF
V: TRBV18; size: -; J: TRBJ2-7; D: TRBD1; DNA: TGTGCCAGCTCACCCGGGACAGGGGTCAACGAGCAGTACTTC; CDR3: CASSPGTGVNEQYF
V: TRBV12-3/TRBV12-4; size: -; J: TRBJ2-5; D: -; DNA: TGTGCCAGCAAAAACGACTGGGAAGAGACCCAGTACTTC; CDR3: CASKNDWEETQYF
V: TRBV28; size: -; J: TRBJ2-6; D: TRBD1; DNA: TGTGCCAGCAGTCCTCTACGGGACAGGGTAACAGGGGCCAACGTCCTGACTTTC; CDR3: CASSPLRDRVTGANVLTF
V: TRBV11-2; size: -; J: TRBJ1-1; D: TRBD1; DNA: TGTGCCAGCAGCCGCCGGGGGGACAGGGTCCGCACTGAAGCTTTCTTT; CDR3: CASSRRGDRVRTEAFF
V: TRBV19; size: -; J: TRBJ2-2; D: -; DNA: TGTGCCAGTAGTATTCGGTTAACGGGGGCGAACACCGGGGAGCTGTTTTTT; CDR3: CASSIRLTGANTGELFF
V: TRBV6-5; size: -; J: TRBJ1-2; D: TRBD1; DNA: TGTGCCAGCAGTTACGGGTTCTACAGGGGGCTTCATGGCTACACCTTC; CDR3: CASSYGFYRGLHGYTF
V: TRBV11-3; size: -; J: TRBJ2-1; D: -; DNA: TGTGCCAGCAGCTCGGGACTGCCGGCGGATGAGCAGTTCTTC; CDR3: CASSSGLPADEQFF
V: TRBV7-8; size: -; J: TRBJ2-3; D: TRBD2; DNA: TGTGCCAGCAGCAATAGAGCACGGGGGGGGACAGATACGCAGTATTTT; CDR3: CASSNRARGGTDTQYF
V: TRBV14; size: -; J: TRBJ1-1; D: -; DNA: TGTGCCAGCAGCCATTTTTCGGTTAACACTGAAGCTTTCTTT; CDR3: CASSHFSVNTEAFF
V: TRBV7-2; size: -; J: TRBJ1-1; D: TRBD1; DNA: TGTGCCAGCAGCACCGGGGGACAGGTATACAGGGACACTGAAGCTTTCTTT; CDR3: CASSTGGQVYRDTEAFF
V: TRBV16; size: -; J: TRBJ2-1; D: TRBD2; DNA: TGTGCCAGCAGCCATCAACCCGGGAGGTTCTACAATGAGCAGTTCTTC; CDR3: CASSHQPGRFYNEQFF
V: TRBV27; size: -; J: TRBJ1-1; D: -; DNA: TGTGCCAGCAGGAGGACGGTCGGGGGAACTGAAGCTTTCTTT; CDR3: CASRRTVGGTEAFF
V: TRBV2; size: -; J: TRBJ2-3; D: -; DNA: TGTGCCAGCAGTGACGACTCCACAGATACGCAGTATTTT; CDR3: CASSDDSTDTQYF
V: TRBV25-1; size: once; J: TRBJ1-6; D: TRBD1; DNA: TGTGCCAGCAGCGGACAGGGGGCGAATTCACCCCTCCACTTT; CDR3: CASSGQGANSPLHF
V: TRBV4-3; size: -; J: TRBJ1-2; D: TRBD1; DNA: TGCGCCAGCAGCCAAGTCGCAGGGGGCTTTCCGTATGGCTACACCTTC; CDR3: CASSQVAGGFPYGYTF
V: TRBV29-1; size: -; J: TRBJ2-3; D: TRBD2; DNA: TGCAGCGGTTTGGGTACTAGCGTTAGCACAGATACGCAGTATTTT; CDR3: CSGLGTSVSTDTQYF
V: TRBV7-2; size: -; J: TRBJ2-7; D: -; DNA: TGTGCCAGCAGCTTAGCGGGAGCGCGAGAGCAGTACTTC; CDR3: CASSLAGAREQYF
V: TRBV6-5; size: -; J: TRBJ1-5; D: -; DNA: TGTGCCAGCAGCACAGGGTTAGGGCAGCCCCAGCATTTT; CDR3: CASSTGLGQPQHF
V: TRBV21-1; size: -; J: TRBJ1-2; D: -; DNA: TGTGCCAGCAGCAAGGGCAGGGGGCTCTATGGCTACACCTTC; CDR3: CASSKGRGLYGYTF
V: TRBV18; size: -; J: TRBJ1-3; D: -; DNA: TGTGCCAGCTCACCCAATGGGCAGGGATCCGGAAACACCATATATTTT; CDR3: CASSPNGQGSGNTIYF
V: TRBV14; size: -; J: TRBJ1-2; D: TRBD1; DNA: TGTGCCAGCAGCCAGGGACAGGGGAACTATGGCTACACCTTC; CDR3: CASSQGQGNYGYTF
V: TRBV14; size: -; J: TRBJ1-1; D: TRBD1; DNA: TGTGCCAGCAGGCGGGGACAGGGCACTGAAGCTTTCTTT; CDR3: CASRRGQGTEAFF
V: TRBV5-1; size: -; J: TRBJ1-5; D: TRBD1; DNA: TGCGCCAGGGGGCCGTGGACAGGGGGCTCCAGCAATCAGCCCCAGCATTTT; CDR3: CARGPWTGGSSNQPQHF
V: TRBV4-2; size: -; J: TRBJ1-5; D: -; DNA: TGTGCCAGCAGCCAAGATTTAGGAGGAGAGGGTTCCAATCAGCCCCAGCATTTT; CDR3: CASSQDLGGEGSNQPQHF
V: TRBV15; size: -; J: TRBJ1-1; D: -; DNA: TGTGCCACCAGCGCTCAGGGGAACACTGAAGCTTTCTTT; CDR3: CATSAQGNTEAFF
V: TRBV7-9; size: -; J: TRBJ1-1; D: TRBD1; DNA: TGTGCCAGCAGCGAGACAGGGGATCTTGAAGCTTTCTTT; CDR3: CASSETGDLEAFF
V: TRBV3-1/TRBV3-2; size: -; J: TRBJ1-1; D: TRBD1; DNA: TGTGCCAGCAGCCGTATCACAGGGGGCGCGGGGACTGAAGCTTTCTTT; CDR3: CASSRITGGAGTEAFF
V: TRBV14; size: -; J: TRBJ1-4; D: -; DNA: TGTGCCAGCAGCCGGGGACAACGACATGAAAAACTGTTTTTT; CDR3: CASSRGQRHEKLFF
V: TRBV7-8; size: few; J: TRBJ2-7; D: TRBD1; DNA: TGTGCCAGCAGCTTAGGGGGACAGGTAAACGAGCAGTACTTC; CDR3: CASSLGGQVNEQYF
V: TRBV19; size: -; J: TRBJ1-2; D: TRBD1; DNA: TGTGCCAGTACCCCCGGGACAGGGAGAGGAGCTACTGACTACACCTTC; CDR3: CASTPGTGRGATDYTF
V: TRBV4-2; size: -; J: TRBJ1-2; D: TRBD1; DNA: TGTGCCAGCAGCCAAGAAAAGGGGGCCAAAGCTGGCTACACCTTC; CDR3: CASSQEKGAKAGYTF
V: TRBV12-3/TRBV12-4; size: -; J: TRBJ2-7; D: TRBD1; DNA: TGTGCCAGCAGTTCGGGACAGCAAAGGCACTTC; CDR3: CASSSGQQRHF
V: TRBV29-1; size: -; J: TRBJ2-1; D: -; DNA: TGCAGCGTTGTGAACGGGAGATACAATGAGCAGTTCTTC; CDR3: CSVVNGRYNEQFF
V: TRBV5-1; size: -; J: TRBJ2-4; D: TRBD1; DNA: TGCGCCAGCAGGGCGGGGGACAGGGTAGCCAAAAACATTCAGTACTTC; CDR3: CASRAGDRVAKNIQYF
V: TRBV19; size: -; J: TRBJ2-2; D: -; DNA: TGTGCCAGTAGGAAACAGTGGAACACCGGGGAGCTGTTTTTT; CDR3: CASRKQWNTGELFF
V: TRBV7-8; size: -; J: TRBJ1-1; D: -; DNA: TGTGCCAGCAGTCAGAGGGAGGGGAAGAACACTGAAGCTTTCTTT; CDR3: CASSQREGKNTEAFF
V: TRBV6-2/TRBV6-3; size: once; J: TRBJ2-5; D: -; DNA: TGTGCCAGCAGCTATTACTCCCTGTTCCAGACCCAGTACTTC; CDR3: CASSYYSLFQTQYF
V: TRBV11-2; size: -; J: TRBJ1-2; D: -; DNA: TGTGCCAGCAGCTTTTGGCCCTCTAACTATGGCTACACCTTC; CDR3: CASSFWPSNYGYTF
V: TRBV18; size: -; J: TRBJ1-1; D: -; DNA: TGTGCCAGCTCCTCAGGGCCGGGTACTGAAGCTTTCTTT; CDR3: CASSSGPGTEAFF
V: TRBV10-2; size: few; J: TRBJ1-6; D: -; DNA: TGCGCCAGCAGGTTTATGGCCGGGATTTCACCCCTCCACTTT; CDR3: CASRFMAGISPLHF
V: TRBV10-3; size: -; J: TRBJ1-1; D: -; DNA: TGTGCCATCAGTGATGTGTCCAGGGGCGGTATGAACACTGAAGCTTTCTTT; CDR3: CAISDVSRGGMNTEAFF
V: TRBV28; size: few; J: TRBJ1-5; D: TRBD1; DNA: TGTGCCAGCAGTTTAATCGGGAGGGGGCAGCAGCCCCAGCATTTT; CDR3: CASSLIGRGQQPQHF
V: TRBV14; size: -; J: TRBJ2-4; D: -; DNA: TGTGCCAGCAGCCAACAGGGGAGACCCAAAAACATTCAGTACTTC; CDR3: CASSQQGRPKNIQYF
V: TRBV3-1/TRBV3-2; size: -; J: TRBJ1-2; D: TRBD1; DNA: TGTGCCAGCAGCCAAACCCCGGGACAGGCCGTTCCCGATGGCACCTTC; CDR3: CASSQTPGQAVPDGTF
V: TRBV4-1; size: -; J: TRBJ1-4; D: TRBD1; DNA: TGCGCCAGCAGCCAACCGACAGGGAAGATTAAAAAACTGTTTTTT; CDR3: CASSQPTGKIKKLFF
V: TRBV7-6; size: few; J: TRBJ2-5; D: TRBD1; DNA: TGTGCCAGCAGCCTAACAGGGGGCGGTGGGTACCAAGAGACCCAGTACTTC; CDR3: CASSLTGGGGYQETQYF
V: TRBV28; size: -; J: TRBJ1-2; D: TRBD1; DNA: TGTGCCAGCAGTGCTGGACAGGGGGCAGGCTATGGCTACACCTTC; CDR3: CASSAGQGAGYGYTF
V: TRBV6-2/TRBV6-3; size: -; J: TRBJ2-3; D: TRBD2; DNA: TGTGCCAGCAGTTTATCAGTACTAGCGGGCACAGATACGCAGTATTTT; CDR3: CASSLSVLAGTDTQYF
V: TRBV2; size: -; J: TRBJ1-5; D: TRBD1; DNA: TGTGCCAGCAGTGAAGCCGGGACAGGGATCGACCAGCCCCAGCATTTT; CDR3: CASSEAGTGIDQPQHF
V: TRBV7-9; size: -; J: TRBJ1-6; D: -; DNA: TGTGCCAGTAACCCAGGGGTCGCCTATAATTCACCCCTCCACTTT; CDR3: CASNPGVAYNSPLHF
V: TRBV28; size: once; J: TRBJ1-3; D: -; DNA: TGTGCCAGCAGGGACGGGACTTTTGTTGGGGCTGGAAACACCATATATTTT; CDR3: CASRDGTFVGAGNTIYF
V: TRBV14; size: many; J: TRBJ2-5; D: TRBD2; DNA: TGTGCCAGCAGCCACCCTCGCAGCGGGAGATACGAGACCCAGTACTTC; CDR3: CASSHPRSGRYETQYF